This TCR beta chain was recorded in a study of blood T cell repertoires in COVID-19. Study overall: In each case, the material was cDNA or gDNA derived from T cells, B-cell-depleted T cells, or PBMCs.

This clone was picked up one time. In the authors' workflow: Using reference gene primer amplification, nucleated cell counts were estimated. Data came from immunoSEQ multiplex PCR; TCRdb stores just in-frame clones and leaves some out. V and J calls and clone size are given by that table; D and trimming were obtained from the DNA. This sample has 200,000 to 250,000 clones, with 88% found just once. The age range of participants was about 18 to 89 years, with residence in roughly 25 US areas. Membership in each cohort depended on participant-reported clinical history. CDR1 and CDR2 from the germline V gene are ENHRY and SYGVKD. Trimming took 6 bases from V and 5 from J; bases not matched to a gene: 12. CDR3 length: 15 amino acids.

This receptor was identified in a woman under 40 who had recovered from COVID-19. The rearrangement uses TRBV10-3 and TRBJ1-2, with TRBD1 matching 7 bases. Sequencing was performed on PBMCs or T cells enriched from blood (not recorded which). For the CDR3, the DNA is TGTGCCATCAGCAATACCGAACAGGGGCTATATGGCTACACCTTC. It codes for CAISNTEQGLYGYTF.